This T cell receptor beta chain emerged from a study of shared clonotypes between healthy human individuals (dated by TCRdb to about 2020). Looking at the study overall: Three men and a couple of women, aged 18 to 49 years, made up the cohort. For each donor, CD4 naive and CD4 memory were each run on three plates, CD8 naive on two plates, and CD8 memory on one plate. To estimate repertoire size and how much clonotypes are shared between individuals, the study performed deep sequencing of blood TCR repertoires from 4 to 6 healthy adults. Libraries were prepared and TCR repertoires were sequenced by different laboratories using diverse techniques, in order to increase sequencing depth and limit assay-specific biases. Between about 0.8 and 9 billion PBMCs per donor were obtained by leukapheresis.

Using the deep immunoSEQ assay, TCR CDR3 regions were amplified from genomic DNA by multiplex PCR. For each cell subset, the extracted genomic DNA was distributed evenly across all wells of several immunoSEQ 96-well plates, and each plate served as one replicate. For sorted subsets, each replicate PCR was loaded with roughly 190 ng genomic DNA, equivalent to 30,000 or so T cell genomes. The purified libraries were quantified using a Qubit 3.0 fluorometer, sized with a Bioanalyzer 2100, and then quantified again using the KAPA Library Quantification kit. Each immunoSEQ 96-well plate was sequenced on its own single-read 150-cycle Illumina NextSeq 550 flow cell. For the original study's pipeline: Because only junctional sequences without quality scores were contained in the immunoSEQ output, filtering matching that applied to full-length reads could not be performed. To assign V/J genes and CDR3, sequences were annotated against IMGT germline references using PyIR, a Python wrapper for IgBLAST v1.9. Reads were filtered out if the reads had weak V/J assignments (E-value above 1e-6), no CDR3, stop codons, out-of-frame junctions, or ambiguous translated residues. V3J clonotypes were defined by identical inferred V gene, J gene, and CDR3 amino acid sequence. Percentage overlap between repertoires was calculated by dividing the number of shared unique clonotypes by the size of the smaller repertoire. Three approaches were used to assess repertoire richness: RTK rarefaction, the Chao1 estimator, and Recon v2.1 estimates of unobserved clonotypes. For all TCRbeta clonotypes obtained by the gDNA method from a few donors, generation probabilities were computed with OLGA. The clones in this table, taken by TCRdb from immuneACCESS, are in-frame only. Not every clone is retained; where verified, under half of the shortfall comes from an unresolved V gene, and the cause of the rest is unknown. V, J and clone size were drawn from that table, and D and trimming were deduced from the DNA. This sample is represented by roughly 1,100,000 clones; around 76% of them were singletons. The top ten constitute less than 1.5% of the sample.

Results and caveats for the whole study, not just this receptor: Based on pairwise subsampling, the degree of clonotype sharing among donors was expected to be affected by sequencing depth. Sampling was restricted to blood, and TCR repertoires in tissues likely differ from the TCR repertoires found in blood. Because the study included only a small number of donors, the genetic and exposure-history diversity represented was limited. Estimated clonotype richness was generally larger for naive than for memory subsets. Incomplete sequencing was indicated by rarefaction of sorted-subset datasets, despite the large sequencing depth. When several donors were compared, the shared fraction of clonotypes was about 5% for naive CD4, around 3.6% for naive CD8, 2.3% for memory CD4, and 0.4% for memory CD8. Clonotypes shared by all four sorted-subset donors showed higher generation probabilities than non-shared clonotypes.

Based on the germline V gene, the CDR1 and CDR2 sequences are SGHTA and FQGNSA. The CDR3 has 15 amino acids, counting the end cysteine and phenylalanine. Only CDR3 DNA remains: 45 bases, in frame from the first base. The junction carries 16 bases between V and J, which are trimmed by 4 bases and 6 bases respectively. The donors were healthy, HIV-negative adults who had no recently reported acute infections or vaccinations. All donors were Caucasian adults living in Nashville, Tennessee, USA. Magnetic negative selection was used to enrich CD4+ T cells, after which naive cells were positively selected on CD45RA and the negative fraction became the memory subset. Blood was obtained by leukapheresis, after which PBMCs were separated by Ficoll-Histopaque density gradient centrifugation and cryopreserved in liquid nitrogen vapor phase. Purity and quantity of every magnetically sorted T cell population were checked by analytical flow cytometry. From each sorted fraction, genomic DNA was isolated and quantified by UV absorbance on a Nanodrop 2000c.

As regards this clone: There is no known antigen for this receptor. Base qualities are missing; no much larger clone stands one base away.

The receptor was derived from a man younger than 35 in good health. Source material: memory CD4+ T cells sorted from blood. In the paper's terms, the cell subset or site label means: CD45RA-negative fraction. Recombination joined TRBV7-2 with TRBJ1-5; the best D guess is TRBD1, with 5 bases matching. Here the CDR3 is given as CASSSTSGAGQPQHF. In nucleotides, the sequence is TGTGCCAGCAGCTCCACGTCCGGGGCCGGTCAGCCCCAGCATTTT.